Listed below are T cell receptor beta chains from one sample, sequenced in a study of cytomegalovirus exposure and HLA in healthy donors. The data were produced by immunoSEQ multiplex PCR, yet TCRdb's version contains in-frame clones alone and is incomplete. The repertoire holds approximately 190,000 clones, with over 70% as singletons. Sequencing was performed on PBMCs. The receptor set was obtained from a man aged 50-59 years in good health and CMV-seronegative. Each CDR3 is given with its conserved first and last residue. The D gene is left open where the match is weak. A clone size is listed for some rows: how often the clone was seen (once, few, many), or a class if it is expanded.

D gene	J gene	clone size	V gene	CDR3 protein	CDR3 DNA
NA	TRBJ2-1	few	TRBV7-3	CASSQWENNEQFF	TGTGCCAGCAGCCAATGGGAGAACAATGAGCAGTTCTTC
NA	TRBJ1-4	NA	TRBV18	CASSPYGGSNEKLFF	TGTGCCAGCTCACCATATGGAGGTAGTAATGAAAAACTGTTTTTT
TRBD2	TRBJ2-2	many	TRBV2	CASSLAGGLSTGELFF	TGTGCCAGCAGCCTAGCGGGGGGGCTTAGCACCGGGGAGCTGTTTTTT
NA	TRBJ2-2	NA	TRBV10-1	CASSESAGNTGELFF	TGCGCCAGCAGTGAGTCGGCAGGGAACACCGGGGAGCTGTTTTTT
NA	TRBJ2-7	once	TRBV5-1	CASSSGTLLYEQYF	TGCGCCAGCAGCTCCGGGACACTACTGTACGAGCAGTACTTC
NA	TRBJ2-7	NA	TRBV15	CATSRGPGAEQYF	TGTGCCACCAGCAGAGGCCCAGGGGCCGAGCAGTACTTC
TRBD1	TRBJ1-5	NA	TRBV6-6	CASSLGQENQPQHF	TGTGCCAGCAGTTTAGGACAGGAGAATCAGCCCCAGCATTTT
NA	TRBJ1-2	NA	TRBV7-9	CASSLTSGGYTF	TGTGCCAGCAGCTTAACCTCCGGTGGCTACACCTTC
NA	TRBJ2-3	NA	TRBV5-1	CASSLVGLTDTQYF	TGCGCCAGCAGCTTGGTTGGGCTCACAGATACGCAGTATTTT
NA	TRBJ2-2	NA	TRBV2	CASSDRGIGELFF	TGTGCCAGCAGTGACCGGGGGATCGGGGAGCTGTTTTTT
TRBD1	TRBJ1-3	few	TRBV15	CATSRDLGTGMNTIYF	TGTGCCACCAGCAGAGATCTTGGGACAGGGATGAACACCATATATTTT
NA	TRBJ2-5	NA	TRBV6-1	CASKRGETQYF	TGTGCCAGCAAAAGGGGAGAGACCCAGTACTTC
NA	TRBJ2-3	NA	TRBV5-1	CASSSGTRTDTQYF	TGCGCCAGCAGCTCCGGGACTCGCACAGATACGCAGTATTTT
NA	TRBJ2-3	NA	TRBV7-9	CASSLLATTDTQYF	TGTGCCAGCAGCTTATTAGCCACCACAGATACGCAGTATTTT